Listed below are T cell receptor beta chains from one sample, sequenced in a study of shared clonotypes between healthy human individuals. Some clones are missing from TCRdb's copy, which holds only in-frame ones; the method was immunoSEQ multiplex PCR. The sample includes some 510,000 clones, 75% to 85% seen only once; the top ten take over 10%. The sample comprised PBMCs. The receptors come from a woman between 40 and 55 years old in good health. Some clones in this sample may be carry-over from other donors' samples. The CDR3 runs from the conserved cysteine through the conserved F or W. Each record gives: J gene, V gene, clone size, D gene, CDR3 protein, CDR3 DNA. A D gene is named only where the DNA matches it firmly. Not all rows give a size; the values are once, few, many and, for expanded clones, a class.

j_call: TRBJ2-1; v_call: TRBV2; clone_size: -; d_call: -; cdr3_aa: CASSASGSRYNEQFF; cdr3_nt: TGTGCCAGCAGTGCTAGTGGGAGTCGCTACAATGAGCAGTTCTTC
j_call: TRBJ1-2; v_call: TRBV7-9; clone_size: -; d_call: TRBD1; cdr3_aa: CASSPTGTGGGYGYTF; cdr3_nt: TGTGCCAGCAGCCCAACCGGGACAGGGGGCGGCTATGGCTACACCTTC
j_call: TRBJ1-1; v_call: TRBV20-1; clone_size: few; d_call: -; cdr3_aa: CSARENTEAFF; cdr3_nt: TGCAGTGCTAGAGAGAACACTGAAGCTTTCTTT
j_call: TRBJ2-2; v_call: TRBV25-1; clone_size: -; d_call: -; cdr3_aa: CASSESVTANTGELFF; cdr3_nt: TGTGCCAGCAGTGAATCGGTGACAGCGAACACCGGGGAGCTGTTTTTT
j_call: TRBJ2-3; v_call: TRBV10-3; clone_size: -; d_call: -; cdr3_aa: CAISDTRDFTEDTQYF; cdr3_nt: TGTGCCATCAGTGATACCCGGGACTTCACTGAAGATACGCAGTATTTT
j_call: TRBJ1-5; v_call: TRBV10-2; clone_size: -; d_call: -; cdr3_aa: CASSETGWTQPQHF; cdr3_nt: TGCGCCAGCAGTGAGACGGGCTGGACTCAGCCCCAGCATTTT
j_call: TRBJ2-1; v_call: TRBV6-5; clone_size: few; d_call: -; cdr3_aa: CASSPRGGEQFF; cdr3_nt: TGTGCCAGCAGTCCGAGGGGTGGTGAGCAGTTCTTC
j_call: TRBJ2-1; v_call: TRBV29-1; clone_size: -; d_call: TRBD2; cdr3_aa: CSVVLREGRGSSYNEQFF; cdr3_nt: TGCAGCGTTGTTTTGCGGGAGGGCCGCGGTAGCTCCTACAATGAGCAGTTCTTC
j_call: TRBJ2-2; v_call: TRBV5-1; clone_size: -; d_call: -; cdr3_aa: CASSTGMTNTGELFF; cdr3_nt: TGCGCCAGCAGCACAGGGATGACGAACACCGGGGAGCTGTTTTTT
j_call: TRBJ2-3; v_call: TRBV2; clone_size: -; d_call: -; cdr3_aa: CASSEETTDTQYF; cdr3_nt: TGTGCCAGCAGTGAGGAGACCACAGATACGCAGTATTTT
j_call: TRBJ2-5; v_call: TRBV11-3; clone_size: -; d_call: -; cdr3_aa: CASSQGTRETQYF; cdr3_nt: TGTGCCAGCAGCCAAGGCACAAGAGAGACCCAGTACTTC
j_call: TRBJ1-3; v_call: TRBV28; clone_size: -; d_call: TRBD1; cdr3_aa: CASRRTWTGGSLGAGDF; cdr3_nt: TGTGCCAGCAGGCGCACGTGGACAGGGGGTTCCTTGGGCGCGGGGGATTTT
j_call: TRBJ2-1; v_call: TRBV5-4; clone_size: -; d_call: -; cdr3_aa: CASSLDPESYNEQFF; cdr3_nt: TGTGCCAGCAGCTTGGATCCGGAGTCTTACAATGAGCAGTTCTTC
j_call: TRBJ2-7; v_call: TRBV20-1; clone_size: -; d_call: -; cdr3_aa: CSAERYEQYF; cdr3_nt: TGCAGTGCGGAGCGCTACGAGCAGTACTTC
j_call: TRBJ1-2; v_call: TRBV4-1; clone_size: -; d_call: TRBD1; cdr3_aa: CASSPVGQNYGYTF; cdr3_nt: TGCGCCAGCAGCCCCGTGGGACAGAACTATGGCTACACCTTC
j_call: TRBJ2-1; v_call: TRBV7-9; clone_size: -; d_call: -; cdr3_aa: CASSSLANYNEQFF; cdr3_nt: TGTGCCAGCTCCTCTCTAGCGAACTACAATGAGCAGTTCTTC